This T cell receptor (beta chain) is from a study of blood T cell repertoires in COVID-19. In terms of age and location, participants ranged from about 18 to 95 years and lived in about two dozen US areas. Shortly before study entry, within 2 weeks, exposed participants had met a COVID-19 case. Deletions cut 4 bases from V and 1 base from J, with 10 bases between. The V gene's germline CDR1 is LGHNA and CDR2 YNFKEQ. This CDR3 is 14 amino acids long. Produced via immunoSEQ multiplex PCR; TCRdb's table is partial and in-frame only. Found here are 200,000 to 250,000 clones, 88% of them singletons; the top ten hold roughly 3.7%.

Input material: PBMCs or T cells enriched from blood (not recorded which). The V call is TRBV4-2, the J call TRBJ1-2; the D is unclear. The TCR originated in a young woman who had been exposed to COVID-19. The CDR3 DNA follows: TGTGCCAGCAGCCCGTTACAGATTAACTATGGCTACACCTTC. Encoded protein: CASSPLQINYGYTF.